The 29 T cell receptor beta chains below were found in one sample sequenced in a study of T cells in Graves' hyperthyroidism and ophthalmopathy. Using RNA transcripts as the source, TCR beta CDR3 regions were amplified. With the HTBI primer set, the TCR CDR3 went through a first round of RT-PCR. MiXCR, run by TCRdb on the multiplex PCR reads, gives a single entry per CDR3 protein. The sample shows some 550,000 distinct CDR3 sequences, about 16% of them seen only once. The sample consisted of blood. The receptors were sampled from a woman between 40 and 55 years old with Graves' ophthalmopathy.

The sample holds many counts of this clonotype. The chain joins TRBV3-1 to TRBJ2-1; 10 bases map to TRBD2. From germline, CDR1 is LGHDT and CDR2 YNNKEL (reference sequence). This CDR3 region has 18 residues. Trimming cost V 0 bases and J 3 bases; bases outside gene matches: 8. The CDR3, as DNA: TGTGCCAGCAGCCAAGAGTGGCTAGCGGGGGACATCTACAATGAGCAGTTCTTC. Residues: CASSQEWLAGDIYNEQFF.

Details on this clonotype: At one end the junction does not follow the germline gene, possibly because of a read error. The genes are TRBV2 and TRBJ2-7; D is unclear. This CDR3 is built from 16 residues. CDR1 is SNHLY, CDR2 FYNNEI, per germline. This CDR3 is CACSDALGPDPYEQYF. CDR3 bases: TGTGCCTGCAGTGATGCCCTTGGACCCGACCCCTACGAGCAGTACTTC.

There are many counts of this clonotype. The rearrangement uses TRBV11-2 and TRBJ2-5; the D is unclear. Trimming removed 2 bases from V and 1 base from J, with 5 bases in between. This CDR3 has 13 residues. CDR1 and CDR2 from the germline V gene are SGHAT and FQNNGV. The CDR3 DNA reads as TGTGCCAGCAGCTTAACTACCCAAGAGACCCAGTACTTC. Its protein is CASSLTTQETQYF.

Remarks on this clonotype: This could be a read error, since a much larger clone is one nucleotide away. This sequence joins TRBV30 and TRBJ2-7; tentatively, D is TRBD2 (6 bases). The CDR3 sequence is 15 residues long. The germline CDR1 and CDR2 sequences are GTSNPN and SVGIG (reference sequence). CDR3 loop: CARSAGGLGSYEQYF. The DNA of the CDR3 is TGTGCCCGGAGTGCCGGAGGGTTGGGCTCCTACGAGCAGTACTTC.

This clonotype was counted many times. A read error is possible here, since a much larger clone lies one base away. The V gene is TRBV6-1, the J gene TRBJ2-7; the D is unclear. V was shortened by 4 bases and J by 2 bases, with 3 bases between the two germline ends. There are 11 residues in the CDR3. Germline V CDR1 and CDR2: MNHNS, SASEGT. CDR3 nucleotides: TGTGCCAGCAGTGTGACCTACGAGCAGTACTTC. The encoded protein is CASSVTYEQYF.

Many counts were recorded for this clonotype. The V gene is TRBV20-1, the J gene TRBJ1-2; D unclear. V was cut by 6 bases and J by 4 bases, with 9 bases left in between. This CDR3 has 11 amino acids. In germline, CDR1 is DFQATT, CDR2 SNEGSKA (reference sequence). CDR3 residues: CSALAGYGYTF. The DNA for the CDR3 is TGCAGTGCCCTGGCGGGCTATGGCTACACCTTC.

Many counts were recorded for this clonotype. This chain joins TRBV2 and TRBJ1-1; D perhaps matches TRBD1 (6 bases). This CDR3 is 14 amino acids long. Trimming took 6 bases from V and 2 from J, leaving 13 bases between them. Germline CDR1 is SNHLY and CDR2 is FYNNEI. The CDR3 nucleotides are TGTGCCAGCAGGGTTAGGGGGGTTAACACTGAAGCTTTCTTT. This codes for CASRVRGVNTEAFF.

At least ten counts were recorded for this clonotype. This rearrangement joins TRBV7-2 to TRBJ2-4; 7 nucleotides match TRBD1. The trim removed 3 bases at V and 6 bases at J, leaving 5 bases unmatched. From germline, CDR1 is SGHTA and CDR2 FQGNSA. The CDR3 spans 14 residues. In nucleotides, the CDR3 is TGTGCCAGCAGCTTTGAGGGGGCCGGAAACATTCAGTACTTC. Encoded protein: CASSFEGAGNIQYF.

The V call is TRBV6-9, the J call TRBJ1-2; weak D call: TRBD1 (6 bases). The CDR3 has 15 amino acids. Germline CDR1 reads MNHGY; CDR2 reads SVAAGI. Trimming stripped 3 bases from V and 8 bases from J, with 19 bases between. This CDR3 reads CASSYRQEGVNGYTF. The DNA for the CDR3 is TGTGCCAGCAGTTACCGGCAGGAGGGGGTAAACGGCTACACCTTC.

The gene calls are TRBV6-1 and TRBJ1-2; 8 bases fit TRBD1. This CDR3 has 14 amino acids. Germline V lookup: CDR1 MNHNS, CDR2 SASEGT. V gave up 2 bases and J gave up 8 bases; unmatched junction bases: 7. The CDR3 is CASSEWTGSQGYTF. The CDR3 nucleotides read TGTGCCAGCAGTGAATGGACAGGGAGCCAAGGCTACACCTTC.

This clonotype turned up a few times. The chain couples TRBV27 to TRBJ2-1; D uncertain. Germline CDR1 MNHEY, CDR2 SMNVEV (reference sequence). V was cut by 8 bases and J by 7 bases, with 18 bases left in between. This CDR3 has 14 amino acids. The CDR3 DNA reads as TGTGCCAGCGCACGTTTGGGGTTGACGAATGAGCAGTTCTTC. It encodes CASARLGLTNEQFF.

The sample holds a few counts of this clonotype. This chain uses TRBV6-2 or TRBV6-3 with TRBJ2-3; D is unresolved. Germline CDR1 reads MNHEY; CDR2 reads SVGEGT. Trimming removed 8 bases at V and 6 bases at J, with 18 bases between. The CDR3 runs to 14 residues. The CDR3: CASGLLVNGDTQYF. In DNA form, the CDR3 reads TGTGCCAGCGGCCTCTTGGTTAACGGCGATACGCAGTATTTT.

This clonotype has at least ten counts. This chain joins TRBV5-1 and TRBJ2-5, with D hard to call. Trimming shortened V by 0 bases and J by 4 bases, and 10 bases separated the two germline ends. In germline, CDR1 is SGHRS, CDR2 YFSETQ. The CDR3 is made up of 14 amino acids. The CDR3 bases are TGCGCCAGCAGCTTGGCCACTTTGGGAGAGACCCAGTACTTC. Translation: CASSLATLGETQYF.

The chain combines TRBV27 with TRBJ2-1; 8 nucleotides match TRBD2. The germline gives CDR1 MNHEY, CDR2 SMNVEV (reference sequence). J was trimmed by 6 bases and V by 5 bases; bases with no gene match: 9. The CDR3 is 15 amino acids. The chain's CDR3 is CASSPWSGGSNEQFF. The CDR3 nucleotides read TGTGCCAGCAGTCCCTGGTCGGGGGGGAGCAATGAGCAGTTCTTC.

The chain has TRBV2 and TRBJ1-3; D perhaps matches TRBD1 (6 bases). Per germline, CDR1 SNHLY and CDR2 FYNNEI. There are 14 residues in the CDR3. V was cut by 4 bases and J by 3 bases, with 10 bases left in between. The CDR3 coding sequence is TGTGCCAGCAGTGGGGACACCGTTGGAAACACCATATATTTT. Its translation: CASSGDTVGNTIYF. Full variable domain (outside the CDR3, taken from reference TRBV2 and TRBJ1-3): EPEVTQTPSHQVTQMGQEVILRCVPISNHLYFYWYRQILGQKVEFLVSFYNNEISEKSEIFDDQFSVERPDGSNFTLKIRSTKLEDSAMYFCASSGDTVGNTIYFGEGSWLTVV.

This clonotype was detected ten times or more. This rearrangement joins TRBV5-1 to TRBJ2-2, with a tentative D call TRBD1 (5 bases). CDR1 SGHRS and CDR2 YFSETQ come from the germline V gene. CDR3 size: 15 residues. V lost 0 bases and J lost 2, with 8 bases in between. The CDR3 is CASSLGDSNTGELFF. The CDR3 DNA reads TGCGCCAGCAGCTTGGGTGACAGTAACACCGGGGAGCTGTTTTTT.

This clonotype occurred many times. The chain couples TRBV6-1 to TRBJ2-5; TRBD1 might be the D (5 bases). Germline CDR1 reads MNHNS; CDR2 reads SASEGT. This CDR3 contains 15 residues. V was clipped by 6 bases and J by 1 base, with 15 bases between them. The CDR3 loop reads CASSEPGQVQETQYF. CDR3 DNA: TGTGCCAGCAGCGAACCCGGACAAGTCCAAGAGACCCAGTACTTC.

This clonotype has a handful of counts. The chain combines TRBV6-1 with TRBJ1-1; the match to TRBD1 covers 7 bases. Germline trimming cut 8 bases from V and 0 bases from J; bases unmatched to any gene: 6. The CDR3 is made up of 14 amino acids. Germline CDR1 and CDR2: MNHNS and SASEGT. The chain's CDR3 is CASHGGTVNTEAFF. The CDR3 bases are TGTGCCAGCCACGGCGGGACAGTGAACACTGAAGCTTTCTTT.

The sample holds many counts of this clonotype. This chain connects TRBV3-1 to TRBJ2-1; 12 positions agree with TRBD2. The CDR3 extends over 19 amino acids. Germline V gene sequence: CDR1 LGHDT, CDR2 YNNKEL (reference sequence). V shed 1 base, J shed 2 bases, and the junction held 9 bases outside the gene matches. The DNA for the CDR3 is TGTGCCAGCAGCCAAGCCTCAATAGGACTAGCGGGACCCTACAATGAGCAGTTCTTC. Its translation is CASSQASIGLAGPYNEQFF.

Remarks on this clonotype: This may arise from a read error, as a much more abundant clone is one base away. In DNA, the CDR3 is TGCAGTGCTAGATCCGCCGCGCGGGGGACTAGCGTGGAGCCCTCGAGCACAGATACGCAGTATTTT. It encodes CSARSAARGTSVEPSSTDTQYF. This chain connects TRBV20-1 to TRBJ2-3, with 10 bases matching TRBD2. The CDR3 consists of 22 residues. The germline CDR1 and CDR2 sequences are DFQATT and SNEGSKA (reference sequence). J was trimmed by 0 bases and V by 2 bases; bases with no gene match: 23.

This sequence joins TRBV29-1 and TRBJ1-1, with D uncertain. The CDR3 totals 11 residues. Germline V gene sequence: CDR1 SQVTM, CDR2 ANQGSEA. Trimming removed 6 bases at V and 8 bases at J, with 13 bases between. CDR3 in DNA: TGCAGCGTCTCAAAAACAGAGGAAGCTTTCTTT. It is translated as CSVSKTEEAFF.

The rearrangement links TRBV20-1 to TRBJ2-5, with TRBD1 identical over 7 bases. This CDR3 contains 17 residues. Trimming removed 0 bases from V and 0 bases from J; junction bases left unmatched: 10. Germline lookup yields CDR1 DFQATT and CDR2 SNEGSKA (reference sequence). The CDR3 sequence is CSARDHRGWGNQETQYF. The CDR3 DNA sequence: TGCAGTGCTAGAGATCACAGGGGATGGGGCAACCAAGAGACCCAGTACTTC.

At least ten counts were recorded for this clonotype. The CDR3 protein is CASSQGGGVLHF. The CDR3 nucleotides read TGTGCCAGCAGCCAAGGAGGAGGAGTTCTCCACTTT. The chain couples TRBV3-1 to TRBJ1-6; D unresolved. Germline CDR1 reads LGHDT; CDR2 reads YNNKEL (reference sequence). The CDR3 covers 12 residues. The germline V and J ends were trimmed by 1 base and 16 bases, with 11 bases remaining between them.

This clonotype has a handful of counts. CDR3 in amino acids: CASSALAGRDTGELFF. DNA for the CDR3: TGTGCCAGCAGTGCCCTAGCGGGAAGGGACACCGGGGAGCTGTTTTTT. The genes are TRBV2 and TRBJ2-2, with 9 bases identical to TRBD2. This CDR3 has 16 amino acids. CDR1 and CDR2 from the germline V gene are SNHLY and FYNNEI. The trim removed 4 bases at V and 3 bases at J, leaving 6 bases unmatched.

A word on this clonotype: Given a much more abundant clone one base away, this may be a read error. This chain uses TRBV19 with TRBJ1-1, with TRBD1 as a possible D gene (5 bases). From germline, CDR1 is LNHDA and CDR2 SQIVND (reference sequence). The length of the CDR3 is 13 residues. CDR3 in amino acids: CASSMGVNTETFF. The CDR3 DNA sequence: TGTGCCAGTAGTATGGGGGTGAACACTGAAACTTTCTTT.

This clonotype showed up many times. CDR3 sequence (DNA): TGTGCCAGCAGCCCTCGGACGGAGAGCTATGGCTACACCTTC. This codes for CASSPRTESYGYTF. The chain combines TRBV7-9 with TRBJ1-2; D not resolved. The V gene's germline CDR1 is SEHNR and CDR2 FQNEAQ (reference sequence). V lost 5 bases, J lost 4 bases, and 14 bases lay in between. The CDR3 covers 14 residues. Full variable domain (rest looked up from reference TRBV7-9 and TRBJ1-2): DTGVSQNPRHKITKRGQNVTFRCDPISEHNRLYWYRQTLGQGPEFLTYFQNEAQLEKSRLLSDRFSAERPKGSFSTLEIQRTEQGDSAMYLCASSPRTESYGYTFGSGTRLTVV.

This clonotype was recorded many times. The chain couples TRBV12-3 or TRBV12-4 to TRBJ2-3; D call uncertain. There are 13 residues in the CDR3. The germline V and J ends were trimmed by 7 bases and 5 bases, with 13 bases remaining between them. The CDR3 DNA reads TGTGCCAGCACCAAGGGTATTCTAGATACGCAGTATTTT. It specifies CASTKGILDTQYF.

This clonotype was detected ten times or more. This CDR3 reads CASSPPRKTDTQYF. The CDR3 bases are TGTGCCAGCTCACCCCCAAGGAAAACAGATACGCAGTATTTT. The chain links TRBV18 to TRBJ2-3; the D is unclear. Per germline, CDR1 KGHSH and CDR2 LQKENI. Trimming took off 3 bases at V and 3 bases at J, with 10 bases between the two ends. This CDR3 region has 14 residues.

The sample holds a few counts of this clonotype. CDR3 bases: TGCAGTGCAAACACAGGTTCCTACGAGCAGTACTTC. Translating it yields CSANTGSYEQYF. V usage is TRBV20-1 and J usage is TRBJ2-7, with a possible D match to TRBD1 (5 bases). Germline lookup yields CDR1 DFQATT and CDR2 SNEGSKA (reference sequence). The CDR3 loop spans 12 amino acids. Trimming removed 6 bases at V and 1 base at J, with 10 bases between.